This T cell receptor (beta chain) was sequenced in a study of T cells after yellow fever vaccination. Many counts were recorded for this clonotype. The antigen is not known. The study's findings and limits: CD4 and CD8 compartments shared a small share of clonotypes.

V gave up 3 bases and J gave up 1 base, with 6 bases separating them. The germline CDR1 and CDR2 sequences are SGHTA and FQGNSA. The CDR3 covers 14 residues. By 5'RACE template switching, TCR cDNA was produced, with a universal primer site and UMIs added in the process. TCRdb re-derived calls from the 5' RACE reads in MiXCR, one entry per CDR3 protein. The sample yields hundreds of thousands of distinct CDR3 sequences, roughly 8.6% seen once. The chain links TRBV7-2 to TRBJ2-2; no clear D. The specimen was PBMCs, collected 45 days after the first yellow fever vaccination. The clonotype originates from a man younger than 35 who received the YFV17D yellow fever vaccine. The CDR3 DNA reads TGTGCCAGCAGCTTCCGTCTGAACACCGGGGAGCTGTTTTTT. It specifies CASSFRLNTGELFF.